This is a list of T cell receptor beta chains from one sample in a study of regulatory T cells in long-lasting Graves disease. TCRdb processed the multiplex PCR reads anew with MiXCR; each CDR3 protein has one entry. The data hold a few hundred thousand distinct CDR3 sequences, with roughly a fifth observed a single time. The material sequenced was peripheral blood mononuclear cells (PBMCs), taken at new diagnosis, from a patient treated with antithyroid drugs. The receptors were sampled from a female donor with Graves disease. Both conserved end residues are part of each CDR3. Each record gives: D gene, V gene, clone size, J gene, CDR3 DNA, CDR3 protein. The D gene is left open where the match is weak. Rows give clone size only sometimes, using once, few, many, or a class for an expanded clone.

>NA|TRBV19|many|TRBJ1-1
TGTGCCAGTAGTCCCCGGCCGCGGGACACTGAAGCTTTCTTT
CASSPRPRDTEAFF
>NA|TRBV20-1|many|TRBJ2-3
TGCAGTGCTAGGAGACTGGCGGATACGCAGTATTTT
CSARRLADTQYF
>TRBD1|TRBV9|NA|TRBJ2-2
TGTGCCAGCGGCGGGACAGGGGGCTTGGGGGAGCTGTTTTTT
CASGGTGGLGELFF
>NA|TRBV3-1|many|TRBJ2-3
TGTGCCAGCAGCGAGACCGTAGATACGCAGTATTTT
CASSETVDTQYF
>NA|TRBV28|many|TRBJ1-2
TGTGCCAGCAGTTTTAGCTGGGCCGACTATGGCTACACCTTC
CASSFSWADYGYTF
>NA|TRBV6-5|NA|TRBJ2-5
TGTGCCAGCAGTTACATAGGGGGGGAAGAGACCCAGTACTTC
CASSYIGGEETQYF
>NA|TRBV11-3|many|TRBJ2-7
TGTGCCAGCAGCCCGGACTCAGGGGCCTACGAGCAGTACTTC
CASSPDSGAYEQYF
>NA|TRBV7-6|many|TRBJ2-7
TGTGCCAGCAGCTTAGCGTCATCAGGGACCTACGAGCAGTACTTC
CASSLASSGTYEQYF
>NA|TRBV20-1|many|TRBJ1-2
TGCAGTGCTAGAGACCGGACAGCTCCTAACTATGGCTACACCTTC
CSARDRTAPNYGYTF
>TRBD1|TRBV9|NA|TRBJ2-2
TGTGCCAGCAGCGCCAGACAGGGCAATATGGACGGGGAGCTGTTTTTT
CASSARQGNMDGELFF
>NA|TRBV27|few|TRBJ2-7
TGTGCCAGCAGTTTTAGCTTAGACTACGAGCAGTACTTC
CASSFSLDYEQYF
>NA|TRBV18|many|TRBJ1-3
TGTGCCAGCTCACCACAGGCGGAGGGCTCTGGAAACACCATATATTTT
CASSPQAEGSGNTIYF
>NA|TRBV18|NA|TRBJ2-3
TGTGCCAGCTCAGAGGGATCGCGCCAAGATACGCAGTATTTT
CASSEGSRQDTQYF
>TRBD1|TRBV3-1|NA|TRBJ1-1
TGTGCCAGCAGCCACACAGGGACAGTCACTGAAGCTTTCTTT
CASSHTGTVTEAFF
>TRBD2|TRBV28|many|TRBJ2-4
TGTGCCAGCAGTTTAGGTTCTAGCGGGGGCGGAGGCATTCAGTACTTC
CASSLGSSGGGGIQYF
>NA|TRBV14|many|TRBJ1-2
TGTGCCAGCAGCCAAGAGACGGGGATTGACGGCTACACCTTC
CASSQETGIDGYTF
>NA|TRBV28|NA|TRBJ1-1
TGTGCCAGCAAATCGGAGGGGACTAACACTGAAGCTTTCTTT
CASKSEGTNTEAFF
>NA|TRBV15|few|TRBJ2-7
TGTGCCACCAGCAGGGGGCGGGCCGACGAGCAGCACTTC
CATSRGRADEQHF
>TRBD2|TRBV5-1|NA|TRBJ2-1
TGCGCCAGCAGCCGACTAGCGGGACAGAGCTCCTACAATGAGCAGTTCTTC
CASSRLAGQSSYNEQFF
>NA|TRBV20-1|many|TRBJ1-4
TGCAGTGCGCTTCCAAGGACAGTGGGCCAAAAACTGTTTTTT
CSALPRTVGQKLFF
>TRBD1|TRBV2|many|TRBJ2-7
TGTGCCAGCAGTGCGGAGGGACAGGGTTACGAGCAGTACTTC
CASSAEGQGYEQYF
>TRBD2|TRBV2|many|TRBJ2-1
TGTGCCAGCCGACTAGCGGGAGGGGCCTACAATGAGCGGTTCTTC
CASRLAGGAYNERFF
>NA|TRBV27|NA|TRBJ2-7
TGTGCCAGCAGTCCGAACACAGACGAGCAGTACTTC
CASSPNTDEQYF
>TRBD2|TRBV28|many|TRBJ2-3
TGTGCCAGCAGTCCTAGCGGGGGGGCTTCAGATACGCAGTATTTT
CASSPSGGASDTQYF
>NA|TRBV4-3|many|TRBJ2-1
TGCGCCAGCAGCCAGACCTCTAGGACTATCTCCTACAATGAGCAGTTCTTC
CASSQTSRTISYNEQFF
>TRBD1|TRBV7-9|many|TRBJ2-5
TGTGCCAGCAGCCCTCAGGGGGCTAGGGAGACCCAGTACTTC
CASSPQGARETQYF
>NA|TRBV5-1|few|TRBJ1-5
TGCGCCAGCAGCTTGGTAGTTCAGCCCCAGCATTTT
CASSLVVQPQHF
>NA|TRBV20-1|many|TRBJ1-6
TGCAGTGCTAGGGGGGACACCAATAATTCACCCCTCCACTTT
CSARGDTNNSPLHF
>NA|TRBV3-1|many|TRBJ2-5
TGTGCCAGCAGCCAAGGTGTAGAGACCCAGTACTTC
CASSQGVETQYF
>NA|TRBV12-3/TRBV12-4|many|TRBJ2-2
TGTGCCAGCAGACAACGAAGGGGAACCGGGGAGCTGTTTTTT
CASRQRRGTGELFF
>NA|TRBV7-2|many|TRBJ1-5
TGTGCCAGCAGCTTAAAAATAGGGACGGTGAGCAATCAGCCCCAGCATTTT
CASSLKIGTVSNQPQHF
>TRBD1|TRBV7-9|many|TRBJ1-1
TGTGCCAGCAGCAGGGGACAGGGAGGTGAAGCTTTCTTT
CASSRGQGGEAFF
>NA|TRBV12-3/TRBV12-4|many|TRBJ2-5
TGTGCCAGCAGTTTAGGCTCCGAGACCCAGTACTTC
CASSLGSETQYF
>TRBD2|TRBV19|NA|TRBJ2-7
TGTGCCAGTGCCCCAGCGCTAGCGGGAGGGCCGGGGTACGAGCAGTACTTC
CASAPALAGGPGYEQYF
>TRBD1|TRBV20-1|NA|TRBJ2-2
TGCAGTGCTAGAGATCCTCGACAGGGGGCTTTCACCGGGGAGCTGTTTTTT
CSARDPRQGAFTGELFF
>NA|TRBV2|NA|TRBJ2-7
TGTGCCAGCAGCCCAAGCCCCCAGGGCCGCGAGCAGTACTTC
CASSPSPQGREQYF
>NA|TRBV27|NA|TRBJ2-7
TGTGCCAGCAGTTCGGACCTCCTAGCGCCACGCTACGAGCAGTACTTC
CASSSDLLAPRYEQYF
>NA|TRBV6-1|many|TRBJ2-5
TGTGCCAGCAACCCCGACCTCCAAGAGACCCAGTACTTC
CASNPDLQETQYF
>NA|TRBV10-3|many|TRBJ2-2
TGTGCCATCAGGGATACGACAGCTGCCGGGGAGCTGTTTTTT
CAIRDTTAAGELFF
>NA|TRBV6-2/TRBV6-3|NA|TRBJ1-2
TGTGCCAGCAGTGAGCGCAGGGTCGACGGCTACACCTTC
CASSERRVDGYTF
>NA|TRBV19|NA|TRBJ2-1
TGTGCCAGTAGTATTCGGGATGATGGCCAAAAGCAGTTCTTC
CASSIRDDGQKQFF
>TRBD1|TRBV4-3|NA|TRBJ2-7
TGCGCCAGCAGCCAACCAAAGATCCAGGGGGCGCCTCCCTACGAGCAGTACTTC
CASSQPKIQGAPPYEQYF
>NA|TRBV5-1|NA|TRBJ2-1
TGCGCCAGCAGCTTGGGGGGGCGTGAGCAGTTCTTC
CASSLGGREQFF
>NA|TRBV18|many|TRBJ2-3
TGTGCCAGCTCGCGGCGACATCCCACAGATACGCAGTATTTT
CASSRRHPTDTQYF
>NA|TRBV27|many|TRBJ2-3
TGTGCCAGCAGTTCCGGGCCCGGGCTGGCGCGCACAGATACGCAGTATTTT
CASSSGPGLARTDTQYF
>TRBD1|TRBV7-9|NA|TRBJ2-2
TGTGCCAGCAGACCCGGGACAGGTAACACCGGGGAGCTGTTTTTT
CASRPGTGNTGELFF
>NA|TRBV7-9|many|TRBJ1-1
TGTGCCAGCAGGGTGGGACAATTCACTGAAGCTTTCTTT
CASRVGQFTEAFF
>TRBD1|TRBV12-3/TRBV12-4|NA|TRBJ1-5
TGTGCCAGCAGTCGGGACAGCCATAAAGGGCAGCCCCAGCATTTT
CASSRDSHKGQPQHF
>NA|TRBV18|many|TRBJ1-2
TGTGCCAGCTCACCCCGACAGGTTAACTATGGCTACACCTTC
CASSPRQVNYGYTF